A selection of T cell receptor beta chains follows, all from one sample in a study of immune evolution from preneoplasia to lung adenocarcinoma. This table comes from immunoSEQ multiplex PCR, and its TCRdb copy is limited to in-frame clones, with some not included. Of approximately 6,000 clones in the sample, 80% were seen once. Source material: FFPE minimally invasive lung adenocarcinoma tissue. Receptors were obtained from a person aged 60-80 years with lung adenocarcinoma. CDR3s include the opening cysteine and the closing phenylalanine or tryptophan. The order of the fields is clone size, D gene, V gene, J gene, CDR3 protein, CDR3 DNA. A D gene is named only where the DNA matches it firmly. Where a row states a size, it is once, few, many or the class of an expanded clone; other rows omit it.

clone size: NA
D gene: TRBD1
V gene: TRBV5-1
J gene: TRBJ1-1
CDR3 protein: CASSPSGQGKYTEAFF
CDR3 DNA: TGCGCCAGCAGCCCATCGGGACAGGGGAAGTACACTGAAGCTTTCTTT

clone size: NA
D gene: NA
V gene: TRBV5-6
J gene: TRBJ1-1
CDR3 protein: CASSLSGGDTEAFF
CDR3 DNA: TGTGCCAGCAGCTTGTCAGGCGGAGACACTGAAGCTTTCTTT

clone size: NA
D gene: NA
V gene: TRBV30
J gene: TRBJ1-5
CDR3 protein: CAWSASGNQPQHF
CDR3 DNA: TGTGCCTGGAGTGCTTCGGGAAATCAGCCCCAGCATTTT

clone size: once
D gene: TRBD1
V gene: TRBV19
J gene: TRBJ2-3
CDR3 protein: CASRPPGTVTDTQYF
CDR3 DNA: TGTGCCAGTAGACCACCCGGGACAGTCACAGATACGCAGTATTTT

clone size: NA
D gene: NA
V gene: TRBV6-5
J gene: TRBJ1-2
CDR3 protein: CASSYSSGETYGYTF
CDR3 DNA: TGTGCCAGCAGTTACTCCTCAGGGGAAACCTATGGCTACACCTTC

clone size: NA
D gene: TRBD2
V gene: TRBV20-1
J gene: TRBJ2-1
CDR3 protein: CSASLGGEQFF
CDR3 DNA: TGCAGTGCTAGTTTGGGAGGGGAGCAGTTCTTC

clone size: NA
D gene: TRBD2
V gene: TRBV9
J gene: TRBJ2-3
CDR3 protein: CASSVSGITDTQYF
CDR3 DNA: TGTGCCAGCAGCGTTAGCGGGATCACAGATACGCAGTATTTT

clone size: few
D gene: TRBD2
V gene: TRBV7-2
J gene: TRBJ2-1
CDR3 protein: CASSPGGVEQFF
CDR3 DNA: TGTGCCAGCAGCCCTGGGGGGGTTGAGCAGTTCTTC

clone size: NA
D gene: NA
V gene: TRBV11-3
J gene: TRBJ2-7
CDR3 protein: CASSLGGAGGEQYF
CDR3 DNA: TGTGCCAGCAGCTTAGGAGGGGCCGGGGGCGAGCAGTACTTC

clone size: NA
D gene: NA
V gene: TRBV6-5
J gene: TRBJ1-5
CDR3 protein: CASRPDNSNQPQHF
CDR3 DNA: TGTGCCAGCAGGCCCGACAATAGCAATCAGCCCCAGCATTTT

clone size: NA
D gene: NA
V gene: TRBV9
J gene: TRBJ2-7
CDR3 protein: CASSVAWGADEQYF
CDR3 DNA: TGTGCCAGCAGCGTAGCATGGGGCGCGGACGAGCAGTACTTC

clone size: NA
D gene: TRBD2
V gene: TRBV6-1
J gene: TRBJ2-5
CDR3 protein: CASIGGLAETQYF
CDR3 DNA: TGTGCCAGCATCGGAGGACTAGCGGAGACCCAGTACTTC

clone size: few
D gene: TRBD1
V gene: TRBV19
J gene: TRBJ2-7
CDR3 protein: CASSRDRGSYEQYF
CDR3 DNA: TGTGCCAGTTCCCGGGACAGGGGATCCTACGAGCAGTACTTC

clone size: NA
D gene: NA
V gene: TRBV29-1
J gene: TRBJ2-1
CDR3 protein: CSVVGGGSYNEQFF
CDR3 DNA: TGCAGCGTTGTAGGAGGGGGCTCCTACAATGAGCAGTTCTTC

clone size: NA
D gene: NA
V gene: TRBV12-5
J gene: TRBJ2-1
CDR3 protein: CASGEMGEQFF
CDR3 DNA: TGTGCTAGTGGTGAGATGGGTGAGCAGTTCTTC

clone size: NA
D gene: NA
V gene: TRBV4-1
J gene: TRBJ2-5
CDR3 protein: CASSQVLAGLVTQYF
CDR3 DNA: TGCGCCAGCAGCCAGGTGCTAGCTGGCTTGGTGACCCAGTACTTC

clone size: NA
D gene: NA
V gene: TRBV7-9
J gene: TRBJ2-3
CDR3 protein: CASSLRGGEVDTQYF
CDR3 DNA: TGTGCCAGCAGCTTAAGGGGGGGCGAGGTAGATACGCAGTATTTT

clone size: NA
D gene: NA
V gene: TRBV7-7
J gene: TRBJ2-5
CDR3 protein: CASSLDSSETQYF
CDR3 DNA: TGTGCCAGCAGCTTAGACTCAAGTGAGACCCAGTACTTC

clone size: NA
D gene: NA
V gene: TRBV10-3
J gene: TRBJ1-5
CDR3 protein: CASHMQENQPQHF
CDR3 DNA: TGTGCCTCCCATATGCAGGAAAATCAGCCCCAGCATTTT

clone size: NA
D gene: NA
V gene: TRBV21-1
J gene: TRBJ2-7
CDR3 protein: CASSKGRGLTYEQYF
CDR3 DNA: TGTGCCAGCAGCAAAGGGCGGGGATTAACCTACGAGCAGTACTTC

clone size: NA
D gene: NA
V gene: TRBV5-6
J gene: TRBJ1-1
CDR3 protein: CASSFQGPSAEAFF
CDR3 DNA: TGTGCCAGCAGCTTTCAGGGGCCATCAGCTGAAGCTTTCTTT

clone size: NA
D gene: TRBD1
V gene: TRBV7-9
J gene: TRBJ2-7
CDR3 protein: CASSTDRGYEQYF
CDR3 DNA: TGTGCCAGCAGCACGGACAGGGGCTACGAGCAGTACTTC

clone size: few
D gene: NA
V gene: TRBV4-3
J gene: TRBJ2-5
CDR3 protein: CASSQDGGETQYF
CDR3 DNA: TGCGCCAGCAGCCAAGATGGGGGGGAGACCCAGTACTTC

clone size: NA
D gene: TRBD2
V gene: TRBV10-2
J gene: TRBJ2-4
CDR3 protein: CASLPTSGRLLAKNIQYF
CDR3 DNA: TGCGCCAGCTTGCCGACTAGCGGGAGGCTTCTAGCCAAAAACATTCAGTACTTC

clone size: NA
D gene: TRBD2
V gene: TRBV9
J gene: TRBJ2-5
CDR3 protein: CASSVSGSPRGETQYF
CDR3 DNA: TGTGCCAGCAGCGTAAGCGGGAGCCCTCGGGGGGAGACCCAGTACTTC

clone size: NA
D gene: NA
V gene: TRBV19
J gene: TRBJ1-2
CDR3 protein: CASMGRHWGYTF
CDR3 DNA: TGTGCCAGTATGGGCCGCCACTGGGGCTACACCTTC

clone size: NA
D gene: TRBD2
V gene: TRBV28
J gene: TRBJ2-1
CDR3 protein: CASSFGGLADNEQFF
CDR3 DNA: TGTGCCAGCAGTTTCGGAGGACTAGCGGACAATGAGCAGTTCTTC

clone size: few
D gene: NA
V gene: TRBV2
J gene: TRBJ1-1
CDR3 protein: CAINTEAFF
CDR3 DNA: TGTGCCATAAACACTGAAGCTTTCTTT

clone size: large
D gene: TRBD2
V gene: TRBV5-1
J gene: TRBJ2-7
CDR3 protein: CASSLESGTSGRATYEQYF
CDR3 DNA: TGCGCCAGCAGCTTGGAAAGTGGGACTAGCGGGAGGGCAACCTACGAGCAGTACTTC

clone size: NA
D gene: NA
V gene: TRBV7-3
J gene: TRBJ2-5
CDR3 protein: CASSLTGTGVETQYF
CDR3 DNA: TGTGCCAGCAGCTTAACGGGGACTGGAGTGGAGACCCAGTACTTC

clone size: NA
D gene: NA
V gene: TRBV7-2
J gene: TRBJ2-3
CDR3 protein: CASSFRDWRTDTQYF
CDR3 DNA: TGTGCCAGCAGCTTCCGGGACTGGCGCACAGATACGCAGTATTTT

clone size: NA
D gene: NA
V gene: TRBV6-1
J gene: TRBJ2-5
CDR3 protein: CASSYGETQYF
CDR3 DNA: TGTGCCAGCAGTTACGGGGAGACCCAGTACTTC

clone size: NA
D gene: NA
V gene: TRBV15
J gene: TRBJ1-4
CDR3 protein: CATSRDRGKTNEKLFF
CDR3 DNA: TGTGCCACCAGCAGAGATCGGGGTAAAACTAATGAAAAACTGTTTTTT